This T cell receptor beta chain was observed in a study of shared clonotypes between healthy human individuals. Study background: Three CD4 naive, three CD4 memory, two CD8 naive and one CD8 memory plate were used per donor.

CDR3 length: 14 amino acids. Deletions cut 5 bases from V and 6 bases from J, with 17 bases between. CDR1 and CDR2 (germline): SGHAT, FQNNGV. The method was immunoSEQ multiplex PCR; TCRdb's version includes in-frame clones alone and lacks a portion of them. The data show under 850,000 clones, around 77% seen once. The rearrangement uses TRBV11-2 and TRBJ2-7; maybe TRBD2 (5 bases). Sample: memory CD4+ T cells sorted from blood. Subset given: CD45RA-negative fraction. The TCR was taken from a woman between 25 and 40 years old in good health. The CDR3 DNA reads TGTGCCAGCAGCGTCCCCGGAGGAACGCCCGAGCAGTACTTC. Residues: CASSVPGGTPEQYF. The full variable domain, with the rest looked up from reference TRBV11-2 and TRBJ2-7, is EAGVAQSPRYKIIEKRQSVAFWCNPISGHATLYWYQQILGQGPKLLIQFQNNGVVDDSQLPKDRFSAERLKGVDSTLKIQPAKLEDSAVYLCASSVPGGTPEQYFGPGTRLTVT.